The 14 T cell receptor beta chains listed next were all sequenced from one sample in a study of regulatory T cells in long-lasting Graves disease. CDR3-region Arm-PCR and iRepertoire HTBI primers produced the TCR beta libraries. TCRdb processed the multiplex PCR reads anew with MiXCR; each CDR3 protein has one entry. The sample comprises about 610,000 distinct CDR3 sequences, about 16% of which are singletons, and around 12% rests with the top ten. Time point noted: newly diagnosed GD, antithyroid drugs for less than 3 months. After RNA was extracted from PBMCs, the TCR library was made from it. In addition, the sample was reused for a study of T cells in Graves' hyperthyroidism and ophthalmopathy.

The sample here was peripheral blood mononuclear cells (PBMCs), taken at new diagnosis, from a patient treated with antithyroid drugs. The receptors were gathered from a man in his late teens or twenties with Graves disease.

This clonotype was counted between two and nine times. The chain employs TRBV20-1 and TRBJ1-4; TRBD1 is a possible D gene (5 bases). This CDR3 has 13 amino acids. From germline, CDR1 is DFQATT and CDR2 SNEGSKA (reference sequence). The V end was cut by 5 bases, the J end by 8 bases, with 15 bases between. The CDR3 here is CSASGAIGEKLFF. The CDR3 DNA is TGCAGTGCTTCCGGGGCGATTGGAGAAAAACTGTTTTTT.

At least ten counts were recorded for this clonotype. DNA of the CDR3: TGTGCCAGCAGCCAAGGAATAGATACGCAGTATTTT. Its translation: CASSQGIDTQYF. The genes are TRBV3-1 and TRBJ2-3; D remains ambiguous. Germline-derived CDR1 and CDR2 are LGHDT and YNNKEL (reference sequence). The CDR3 has 12 amino acids. The V gene lost 1 base and the J gene lost 5 bases, with 4 bases spanning the gap.

The chain is built from TRBV4-1 and TRBJ2-3; D unclear. The V end lost 3 bases, the J end lost 4 bases, and 5 bases lay between the germline ends. The CDR3 is made up of 12 amino acids. CDR1 is MGHRA, CDR2 YSYEKL, per germline. As DNA, the CDR3 is TGCGCCAGCAGCCAGAAAGCAGATACGCAGTATTTT. It yields the protein CASSQKADTQYF.

At least ten counts were recorded for this clonotype. The rearrangement links TRBV7-9 to TRBJ2-4; D might be TRBD1 (5 bases). Per the germline V gene, CDR1 is SEHNR and CDR2 is FQNEAQ (reference sequence). This CDR3 has 16 amino acids. Trimming shortened V by 2 bases and J by 1 base, and 12 bases separated the two germline ends. CDR3 loop: CASSLSQGWAKNIQYF. In DNA form, the CDR3 reads TGTGCCAGCAGCTTATCTCAGGGATGGGCCAAAAACATTCAGTACTTC.

This clonotype was found many times. The V gene is TRBV7-2, the J gene TRBJ2-7, with TRBD1 as a possible D gene (5 bases). Looked up from germline, CDR1 is SGHTA and CDR2 is FQGNSA. The CDR3 extends over 14 amino acids. The V and J ends lost 3 bases and 3 bases respectively, with 12 bases between them. The CDR3, as DNA: TGTGCCAGCAGCTTTCGGCAGGGCATCTACGAGCAGTACTTC. Translated, it gives CASSFRQGIYEQYF.

This clonotype was recorded a few times. J is TRBJ2-3 and V is TRBV10-3; D is undetermined. The CDR3 extends over 13 amino acids. V gave up 4 bases and J gave up 0 bases, with 5 bases separating them. Germline CDR1 reads ENHRY; CDR2 reads SYGVKD. For the CDR3, the DNA is TGTGCCATCAGTGCGGCTAGCACAGATACGCAGTATTTT. Protein sequence: CAISAASTDTQYF.

The chain is built from TRBV11-2 and TRBJ2-1; 13 nucleotides align to TRBD2. The CDR3 totals 19 residues. Germline CDR1 reads SGHAT; CDR2 reads FQNNGV. The J segment lost 1 base and the V segment lost 5 bases, leaving 11 bases of the junction unmatched. CDR3 amino acids: CASSLGRKLAGGSYNEQFF. CDR3 nucleotide sequence: TGTGCCAGCAGCCTCGGGAGGAAACTAGCGGGAGGGTCCTACAATGAGCAGTTCTTC.

This clonotype has ten or more counts. The rearrangement joins TRBV28 to TRBJ2-3; D uncertain. Germline assignment: CDR1 MDHEN and CDR2 SYDVKM. V lost 1 base to trimming and J lost 2 bases, with 10 bases between them. The CDR3 sequence is 15 residues long. The CDR3 region has the DNA TGTGCCAGCAGTTTATTAACGGGTTTCACAGATACGCAGTATTTT. Amino acids: CASSLLTGFTDTQYF.

The chain is built from TRBV20-1 and TRBJ1-4; no clear D. The CDR3 has 13 amino acids. The germline gives CDR1 DFQATT, CDR2 SNEGSKA (reference sequence). V lost 1 base, J lost 12 bases, and 15 bases lay in between. CDR3: CSARARSGVELFF. The CDR3 DNA follows: TGCAGTGCTAGAGCCCGTTCCGGGGTGGAACTGTTTTTT.

The rearrangement joins TRBV24-1 to TRBJ2-2; possible D gene TRBD2, 5 bases. Trimming cost V 5 bases and J 6 bases, with 21 bases left between them. Germline loops: CDR1 KGHDR, CDR2 SFDVKD. This CDR3 spans 17 amino acids. This chain's CDR3 is CATSVPAGSPNSGELFF. In DNA, the CDR3 is TGTGCCACCAGTGTCCCGGCGGGCTCTCCAAACTCCGGGGAGCTGTTTTTT.

This clonotype was seen repeatedly, ten times or more. The chain has TRBV7-6 and TRBJ2-5; 9 bases are shared with TRBD2. The CDR3 has 15 residues. With V trimmed by 1 base and J by 7 bases, 7 bases remained unmatched. CDR1 and CDR2 from the germline V gene are SGHVS and FNYEAQ. CDR3 nucleotides: TGTGCCAGCAGCTTAGGTCCCGGGACTAGCAGGACCCAGTACTTC. Amino acids: CASSLGPGTSRTQYF.

The chain is built from TRBV9 and TRBJ1-4; D is possibly TRBD1 (6 bases). Germline V CDR1 and CDR2: SGDLS, YYNGEE. This CDR3 contains 15 residues. Trimming took 2 bases from V and 3 from J, leaving 11 bases between them. The CDR3 region is CASSVWGASNEKLFF. For the CDR3, the DNA is TGTGCCAGCAGCGTTTGGGGGGCGTCTAATGAAAAACTGTTTTTT.

The chain carries TRBV18 and TRBJ2-2, with 13 positions matching TRBD2. The CDR3 runs 16 residues. J gave up 4 bases and V 6 bases, and 5 bases lay outside the gene matches. From germline, CDR1 is KGHSH and CDR2 LQKENI. In DNA form, the CDR3 reads TGTGCCAGCTCCCGCGGACTAGCGGGAGCCACCGGGGAGCTGTTTTTT. Amino acids: CASSRGLAGATGELFF. The whole variable domain, remainder taken from reference TRBV18 and TRBJ2-2, is NAGVMQNPRHLVRRRGQEARLRCSPMKGHSHVYWYRQLPEEGLKFMVYLQKENIIDESGMPKERFSAEFPKEGPSILRIQQVVRGDSAAYFCASSRGLAGATGELFFGEGSRLTVL.

This clonotype occurred a few times. The chain combines TRBV12-3 or TRBV12-4 with TRBJ1-1, with D perhaps matching TRBD1 (5 bases). This CDR3 has 14 amino acids. The ends were cut back, 8 bases at V and 7 bases at J, with 20 bases in the middle. The CDR3 sequence: CASLRSGLYDEAFF. The CDR3 nucleotides are TGTGCCAGCCTCCGATCGGGGCTTTATGATGAAGCTTTCTTT.